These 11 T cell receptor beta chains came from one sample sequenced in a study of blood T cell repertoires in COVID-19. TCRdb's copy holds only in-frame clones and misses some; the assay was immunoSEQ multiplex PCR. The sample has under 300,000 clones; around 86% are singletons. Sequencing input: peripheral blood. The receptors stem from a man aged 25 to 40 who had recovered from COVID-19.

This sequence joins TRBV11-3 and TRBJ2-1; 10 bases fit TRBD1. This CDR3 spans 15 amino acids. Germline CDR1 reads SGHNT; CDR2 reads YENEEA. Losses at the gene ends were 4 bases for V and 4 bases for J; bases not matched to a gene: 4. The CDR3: CASSSGQGVYNEQFF. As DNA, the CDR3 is TGTGCCAGCAGCTCAGGACAGGGGGTGTACAATGAGCAGTTCTTC.

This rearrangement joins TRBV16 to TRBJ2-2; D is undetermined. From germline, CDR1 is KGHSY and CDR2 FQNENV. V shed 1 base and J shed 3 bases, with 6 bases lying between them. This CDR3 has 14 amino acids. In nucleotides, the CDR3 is TGTGCCAGCAGCCAATTAGCAGACACCGGGGAGCTGTTTTTT. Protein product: CASSQLADTGELFF.

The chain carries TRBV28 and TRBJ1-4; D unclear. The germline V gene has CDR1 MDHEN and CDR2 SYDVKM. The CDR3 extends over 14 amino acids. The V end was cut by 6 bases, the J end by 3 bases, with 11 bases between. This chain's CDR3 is CASSARTSNEKLFF. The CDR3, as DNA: TGTGCCAGCAGCGCTAGAACTTCTAATGAAAAACTGTTTTTT. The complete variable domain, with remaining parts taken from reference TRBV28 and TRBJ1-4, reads DVKVTQSSRYLVKRTGEKVFLECVQDMDHENMFWYRQDPGLGLRLIYFSYDVKMKEKGDIPEGYSVSREKKERFSLILESASTNQTSMYLCASSARTSNEKLFFGSGTQLSVL.

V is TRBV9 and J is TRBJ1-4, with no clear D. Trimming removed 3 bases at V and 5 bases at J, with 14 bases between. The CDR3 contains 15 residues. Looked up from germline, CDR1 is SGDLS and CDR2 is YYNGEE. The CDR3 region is CASSAWAQNNEKLFF. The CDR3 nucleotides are TGTGCCAGCAGCGCCTGGGCCCAGAACAATGAAAAACTGTTTTTT.

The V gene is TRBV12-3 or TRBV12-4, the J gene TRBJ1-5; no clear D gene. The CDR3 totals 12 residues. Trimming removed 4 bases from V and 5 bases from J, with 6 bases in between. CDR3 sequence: CASSSVYQPQHF. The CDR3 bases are TGTGCCAGCAGTTCGGTATATCAGCCCCAGCATTTT.

This chain's CDR3 is CASSVGDFTEAFF. CDR3 in DNA: TGTGCCAGCAGCGTAGGCGACTTCACTGAAGCTTTCTTT. V is TRBV9 and J is TRBJ1-1; D is ambiguous. The CDR3 is made up of 13 amino acids. Germline CDR1 SGDLS, CDR2 YYNGEE. The V end was cut by 0 bases, the J end by 4 bases, with 7 bases between. Full variable domain (remainder filled in from reference TRBV9 and TRBJ1-1): DSGVTQTPKHLITATGQRVTLRCSPRSGDLSVYWYQQSLDQGLQFLIQYYNGEERAKGNILERFSAQQFPDLHSELNLSSLELGDSALYFCASSVGDFTEAFFGQGTRLTVV.

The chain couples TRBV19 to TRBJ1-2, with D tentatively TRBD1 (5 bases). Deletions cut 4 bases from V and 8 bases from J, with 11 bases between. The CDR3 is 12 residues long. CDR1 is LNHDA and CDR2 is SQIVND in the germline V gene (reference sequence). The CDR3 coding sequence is TGTGCCAGTAGTAGGGCCGACAGAGGCTACACCTTC. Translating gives CASSRADRGYTF.

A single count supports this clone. CDR3: CASSHDRGNQPQHF. The CDR3, as DNA: TGTGCCAGCAGTCACGACAGGGGTAATCAGCCCCAGCATTTT. The chain couples TRBV6-5 to TRBJ1-5; 8 positions agree with TRBD1. The CDR3 contains 14 residues. J lost 4 bases, V lost 5 bases, and 4 bases had no gene match. Germline lookup yields CDR1 MNHEY and CDR2 SVGAGI.

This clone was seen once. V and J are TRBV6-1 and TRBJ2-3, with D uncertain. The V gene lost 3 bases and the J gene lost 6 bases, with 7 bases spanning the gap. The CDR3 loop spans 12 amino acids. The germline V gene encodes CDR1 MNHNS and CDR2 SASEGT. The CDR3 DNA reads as TGTGCCAGCAGTGACCACATGGATACGCAGTATTTT. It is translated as CASSDHMDTQYF.

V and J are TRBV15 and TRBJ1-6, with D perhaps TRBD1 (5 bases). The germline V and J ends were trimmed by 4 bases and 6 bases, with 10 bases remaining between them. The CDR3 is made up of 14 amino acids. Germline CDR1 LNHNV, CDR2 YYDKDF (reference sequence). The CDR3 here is CATSKGFGNSPLHF. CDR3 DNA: TGTGCCACCAGCAAGGGGTTTGGTAATTCACCCCTCCACTTT.

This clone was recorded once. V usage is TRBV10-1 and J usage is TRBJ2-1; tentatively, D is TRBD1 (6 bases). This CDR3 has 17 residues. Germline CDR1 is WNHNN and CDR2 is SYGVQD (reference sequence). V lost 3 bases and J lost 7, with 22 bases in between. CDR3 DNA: TGCGCCAGCAGTGACTCGATTAGGGGGTACTTGGGGAATGAGCAGTTCTTC. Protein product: CASSDSIRGYLGNEQFF.